The 31 T cell receptor beta chains below all came from one sample that was sequenced in a study of monozygotic twins with cystic fibrosis. The repertoire was sequenced with immunoSEQ multiplex PCR; TCRdb's copy has only in-frame clones and lacks some. The sample holds 8,000 to 10,000 clones, roughly nine tenths seen once. The sequencing input was blood. These receptors all stem from a boy between 2 and 10 years old with cystic fibrosis.

The CDR3 region is CASSDLGREHSPLHF. DNA for the CDR3: TGTGCCAGCAGTGATTTGGGCAGGGAACATTCACCCCTCCACTTT. This chain joins TRBV2 and TRBJ1-6, with D perhaps TRBD1 (5 bases). Trimming shortened V by 3 bases and J by 8 bases, and 14 bases separated the two germline ends. The CDR3 extends over 15 amino acids. Germline CDR1 reads SNHLY; CDR2 reads FYNNEI.

The genes are TRBV7-6 and TRBJ2-3, with D maybe TRBD1 (6 bases). CDR1 is SGHVS, CDR2 FNYEAQ, per germline. CDR3 length equals 18 residues. V lost 5 bases and J lost 4, with 25 bases in between. The CDR3 bases are TGTGCCAGCAGCCATCCCCGAGGGGGTCAAGACCAAGCAGATACGCAGTATTTT. It encodes CASSHPRGGQDQADTQYF. The variable domain in full, completed from reference TRBV7-6 and TRBJ2-3, reads GAGVSQSPRYKVTKRGQDVALRCDPISGHVSLYWYRQALGQGPEFLTYFNYEAQQDKSGLPNDRFSAERPEGSISTLTIQRTEQRDSAMYRCASSHPRGGQDQADTQYFGPGTRLTVL.

This clone appeared a single time. The DNA of the CDR3 is TGTGCCAGCAGTACGATAAACGGCGGCTACACCTTC. Translated, it gives CASSTINGGYTF. V and J are TRBV6-1 and TRBJ1-2; D remains unclear. The CDR3 is made up of 12 amino acids. Trimming removed 5 bases from V and 8 bases from J, with 12 bases in between. Germline V lookup: CDR1 MNHNS, CDR2 SASEGT.

The chain couples TRBV20-1 to TRBJ2-1, with D possibly being TRBD1 (5 bases). Germline loops: CDR1 DFQATT, CDR2 SNEGSKA (reference sequence). The germline V and J ends were trimmed by 6 bases and 12 bases, with 15 bases remaining between them. The CDR3 extends over 11 amino acids. CDR3 in DNA: TGCAGTGCCGAGGAGCAAACAGGGCAGTTCTTC. Translated, it gives CSAEEQTGQFF.

The rearrangement uses TRBV7-6 and TRBJ2-2, with D hard to call. The CDR3 runs to 16 residues. V was shortened by 0 bases and J by 0 bases, with 8 bases between the two germline ends. Germline-derived CDR1 and CDR2 are SGHVS and FNYEAQ. The CDR3 DNA is TGTGCCAGCAGCTTAGCGCAACAGACGAACACCGGGGAGCTGTTTTTT. It encodes CASSLAQQTNTGELFF.

The chain joins TRBV21-1 to TRBJ1-2; TRBD1 is the table's D call and was not checked against the DNA. TRBV21-1 is flagged as a pseudogene. CDR3 length: 17 residues. DNA for the CDR3: TGTGCCAGCAGCGGGCCTCCGGGACAGGGGCTCGTCTATGGCTACACCTTC. Translating it yields CASSGPPGQGLVYGYTF.

The chain is built from TRBV30 and TRBJ2-5; D remains ambiguous. Germline CDR1 is GTSNPN and CDR2 is SVGIG (reference sequence). V gave up 3 bases and J gave up 5 bases, with 16 bases separating them. The CDR3 has 14 residues. This CDR3 is CAWSEDPLGETQYF. The CDR3 bases are TGTGCCTGGAGCGAGGACCCCTTAGGCGAGACCCAGTACTTC.

The chain links TRBV7-9 to TRBJ1-5; 7 bases align to TRBD1. The CDR3 has 14 residues. Trimming took 3 bases from V and 3 from J; bases not matched to a gene: 2. Germline V gene sequence: CDR1 SEHNR, CDR2 FQNEAQ (reference sequence). The CDR3 region is CASSLGQHNQPQHF. CDR3 nucleotide sequence: TGTGCCAGCAGCTTGGGACAGCACAATCAGCCCCAGCATTTT. Full variable domain (missing parts from reference TRBV7-9 and TRBJ1-5): DTGVSQNPRHKITKRGQNVTFRCDPISEHNRLYWYRQTLGQGPEFLTYFQNEAQLEKSRLLSDRFSAERPKGSFSTLEIQRTEQGDSAMYLCASSLGQHNQPQHFGDGTRLSIL.

The J gene is TRBJ1-4, the V gene TRBV19, with TRBD1 identical over 9 bases. Germline-derived CDR1 and CDR2 are LNHDA and SQIVND (reference sequence). V dropped 6 bases and J dropped 6; count of bases not matched to a gene: 11. The length of the CDR3 is 16 residues. The CDR3 region has the DNA TGTGCCAGTAGACAGGGGGCGCGAAGAAACTATGAAAAACTGTTTTTT. It codes for CASRQGARRNYEKLFF.

The V gene is TRBV19, the J gene TRBJ1-1, with D hard to call. The germline V gene has CDR1 LNHDA and CDR2 SQIVND (reference sequence). This CDR3 is built from 14 residues. Trimming left V 6 bases short and J 2 bases short, with 13 bases between. This CDR3 reads CASRPTRDNTEAFF. The CDR3 coding sequence is TGTGCCAGTAGACCGACCCGGGATAACACTGAAGCTTTCTTT.

The chain is built from TRBV7-8 and TRBJ2-7; 8 bases match TRBD1. The germline V gene encodes CDR1 SGHVS and CDR2 FQNEAQ. With 3 bases clipped from V and 7 bases from J, the junction kept 8 bases outside the gene matches. The CDR3 is made up of 14 amino acids. CDR3 bases: TGTGCCAGCAGCTTGCCAGGGGGCTCGGGGGAGCAGTACGTC. Protein product: CASSLPGGSGEQYV.

The chain couples TRBV7-8 to TRBJ2-7, with no clear D. The CDR3 extends over 15 amino acids. The ends were cut back, 7 bases at V and 1 base at J, with 17 bases in the middle. Germline CDR1 reads SGHVS; CDR2 reads FQNEAQ. The CDR3 coding sequence is TGTGCCAGCACCCCTCCTGGCGGAGCTTCCTACGAGCAGTACGTC. Amino acids: CASTPPGGASYEQYV.

The V and J genes are TRBV7-2 and TRBJ1-1; 9 bases are a match to TRBD1. The CDR3 length is 15 residues. Germline V gives CDR1 SGHTA, CDR2 FQGNSA. V was clipped by 5 bases and J by 0 bases; unmatched bases: 4. The CDR3 is CASSLRTGVNTEAFF. The CDR3 DNA reads as TGTGCCAGCAGCCTACGGACAGGGGTGAACACTGAAGCTTTCTTT. Based on the CDR3 plus reference TRBV7-2 and TRBJ1-1, the full variable domain is GAGVSQSPSNKVTEKGKDVELRCDPISGHTALYWYRQSLGQGLEFLIYFQGNSAPDKSGLPSDRFSAERTGGSVSTLTIQRTQQEDSAVYLCASSLRTGVNTEAFFGQGTRLTVV.

The V gene is TRBV5-1, the J gene TRBJ1-2; no clear D gene. The CDR3 extends over 12 amino acids. The V end was cut by 7 bases, the J end by 6 bases, with 13 bases between. Germline V lookup: CDR1 SGHRS, CDR2 YFSETQ. For the CDR3, the DNA is TGCGCCAGCGGCCCCAGGCGCGATGGCTACACCTTC. This sequence encodes CASGPRRDGYTF.

The chain carries TRBV6-1 and TRBJ2-3, with 8 bases identical to TRBD2. Per germline, CDR1 MNHNS and CDR2 SASEGT. The J segment lost 2 bases and the V segment lost 4 bases, leaving 8 bases of the junction unmatched. CDR3 length equals 16 residues. The CDR3 nucleotides read TGTGCCAGCAGTGGTGTGGGACTAGGGAACACAGATACGCAGTATTTT. Its translation is CASSGVGLGNTDTQYF.

This chain links TRBV5-6 with TRBJ2-7; TRBD2 aligns across 12 bases. J was trimmed by 4 bases and V by 4 bases; bases with no gene match: 0. CDR1 and CDR2 (germline): SGHDT, YYEEEE. The length of the CDR3 is 13 residues. The CDR3 sequence: CASSGTSGYEQYF. CDR3 bases: TGTGCCAGCAGCGGGACTAGCGGGTACGAGCAGTACTTC.

The chain combines TRBV2 with TRBJ1-5, with 7 bases identical to TRBD1. Germline V gives CDR1 SNHLY, CDR2 FYNNEI. The CDR3 totals 15 residues. Unmatched junction bases numbered 9, after V lost 6 bases and J lost 4 bases. For the CDR3, the DNA is TGTGCCAGCAGAGGGTTCAGGGGGAAGAATCAGCCCCAGCATTTT. The encoded protein is CASRGFRGKNQPQHF.

The genes are TRBV6-5 and TRBJ2-7; no clear D. Deletions cut 0 bases from V and 2 bases from J, with 11 bases between. The CDR3 covers 15 residues. The germline V gene encodes CDR1 MNHEY and CDR2 SVGAGI. The chain's CDR3 is CASSYSYFVPYEQYF. The CDR3 DNA reads TGTGCCAGCAGTTACTCGTATTTCGTCCCCTACGAGCAGTACTTC.

V is TRBV11-2 and J is TRBJ2-2; the match to TRBD2 covers 7 bases. The J segment lost 5 bases and the V segment lost 1 base, leaving 10 bases of the junction unmatched. This CDR3 is 17 amino acids long. Germline assignment: CDR1 SGHAT and CDR2 FQNNGV. Written as DNA, the CDR3 is TGTGCCAGCAGCTTAGGCAGTTCCGGGGGGAAAACCGGGGAGCTGTTTTTT. This translates into CASSLGSSGGKTGELFF.

This chain connects TRBV6-1 to TRBJ1-1; D is possibly TRBD1 (6 bases). This CDR3 comprises 14 residues. V shed 6 bases and J shed 0 bases, with 11 bases lying between them. Germline CDR1 and CDR2: MNHNS and SASEGT. CDR3 loop: CASSNRVMNTEAFF. In DNA form, the CDR3 reads TGTGCCAGCAGCAACAGGGTCATGAACACTGAAGCTTTCTTT.

The chain links TRBV18 to TRBJ1-2, with 7 bases that match TRBD1. This CDR3 has 14 amino acids. Looked up from germline, CDR1 is KGHSH and CDR2 is LQKENI. Trimming removed 5 bases from V and 0 bases from J; junction bases left unmatched: 3. The CDR3 sequence is CASSAGQANYGYTF. The DNA of the CDR3 is TGTGCCAGCTCAGCCGGACAGGCTAACTATGGCTACACCTTC.

This clone was picked up one time. CDR3 bases: TGTGCCAGCAGTGAACGGGAACCCTATAATTCACCCCTCCACTTT. This encodes CASSEREPYNSPLHF. V and J are TRBV2 and TRBJ1-6; D unclear. CDR3 length equals 15 residues. Germline values: CDR1 SNHLY, CDR2 FYNNEI. Between the trimmed V and J ends, which lost 2 bases and 2 bases, there was a span of 7 bases. Complete variable domain (other parts from reference TRBV2 and TRBJ1-6): EPEVTQTPSHQVTQMGQEVILRCVPISNHLYFYWYRQILGQKVEFLVSFYNNEISEKSEIFDDQFSVERPDGSNFTLKIRSTKLEDSAMYFCASSEREPYNSPLHFGNGTRLTVT.

In this sample, this clone turned up once. The V and J genes are TRBV6-6 and TRBJ1-1; D remains unclear. This CDR3 is 14 amino acids long. Looked up from germline, CDR1 is MNHNY and CDR2 is SVGAGI (reference sequence). V lost 5 bases and J lost 5, with 15 bases in between. CDR3 region: CASSQPNPRTEAFF. In DNA, the CDR3 is TGTGCCAGCAGTCAACCCAACCCGAGGACTGAAGCTTTCTTT.

The chain employs TRBV6-4 and TRBJ1-1; D is unresolved. The CDR3 spans 13 residues. Deletions cut 5 bases from V and 0 bases from J, with 7 bases between. The germline V gene has CDR1 MRHNA and CDR2 SNTAGT. In DNA form, the CDR3 reads TGTGCCAGCAGTAGGACCATGAACACTGAAGCTTTCTTT. Encoded protein: CASSRTMNTEAFF.

The chain couples TRBV5-5 to TRBJ2-2; tentatively, D is TRBD1 (5 bases). The V gene lost 1 base and the J gene lost 5 bases, with 15 bases spanning the gap. This CDR3 is built from 16 residues. Looked up from germline, CDR1 is SGHKS and CDR2 is YYEKEE (reference sequence). The CDR3 DNA follows: TGTGCCAGCAGCTTGAGACAGTCCACGGAGACCGGGGAGCTGTTTTTT. Translation gives CASSLRQSTETGELFF. The full variable domain, completed using reference TRBV5-5 and TRBJ2-2, is DAGVTQSPTHLIKTRGQQVTLRCSPISGHKSVSWYQQVLGQGPQFIFQYYEKEERGRGNFPDRFSARQFPNYSSELNVNALLLGDSALYLCASSLRQSTETGELFFGEGSRLTVL.

J is TRBJ1-1 and V is TRBV5-1; the D is unclear. The V gene lost 2 bases and the J gene lost 1 base, with 12 bases spanning the gap. CDR1 and CDR2 (germline): SGHRS, YFSETQ. The CDR3 runs 15 residues. In DNA, the CDR3 is TGCGCCAGCAGCTTTGGCCGGGGAGGGAACACTGAAGCTTTCTTT. Amino acids: CASSFGRGGNTEAFF.

The rearrangement links TRBV28 to TRBJ1-1; 7 nucleotides align to TRBD1. Germline assignment: CDR1 MDHEN and CDR2 SYDVKM. This CDR3 region has 12 residues. The V gene end was trimmed by 6 bases and the J gene end by 6 bases; junction bases not matched to a gene: 4. The CDR3 loop reads CASSLTGSEAFF. CDR3 nucleotide sequence: TGTGCCAGCAGCCTGACAGGGTCTGAAGCTTTCTTT.

The CDR3 DNA reads as TGTGCCAGCAGCATGGACCCGAGCTCTGGAAACACCATATATTTT. Residues: CASSMDPSSGNTIYF. The V gene is TRBV5-5, the J gene TRBJ1-3; D not resolved. Germline CDR1 and CDR2: SGHKS and YYEKEE (reference sequence). The CDR3 is 15 amino acids. V shed 4 bases and J shed 0 bases, with 11 bases lying between them. Combining the CDR3 with reference TRBV5-5 and TRBJ1-3 gives the whole variable domain DAGVTQSPTHLIKTRGQQVTLRCSPISGHKSVSWYQQVLGQGPQFIFQYYEKEERGRGNFPDRFSARQFPNYSSELNVNALLLGDSALYLCASSMDPSSGNTIYFGEGSWLTVV.

CDR3 sequence reads: CASSVLAGGPQEQFF. The CDR3 bases are TGTGCCAGCAGCGTACTAGCGGGGGGGCCTCAGGAGCAGTTCTTC. The chain employs TRBV5-4 and TRBJ2-1; 13 bases map to TRBD2. This CDR3 is 15 amino acids long. Germline V gene sequence: CDR1 SGHNT, CDR2 YYREEE (reference sequence). V was clipped by 4 bases and J by 10 bases; unmatched bases: 8.

The chain joins TRBV19 to TRBJ2-5; TRBD1 matches at 8 bases. This CDR3 has 13 amino acids. Unmatched junction bases numbered 8, after V lost 10 bases and J lost 4 bases. Germline CDR1 and CDR2: LNHDA and SQIVND (reference sequence). CDR3 residues: CATSRGPGETQYF. CDR3 nucleotides: TGTGCCACCTCCAGGGGGCCGGGAGAGACCCAGTACTTC.

V gene TRBV21-1 combines with J gene TRBJ1-1; the table calls TRBD1, which could not be checked here. TRBV21-1 is classified as a pseudogene. The CDR3 is made up of 14 amino acids. As DNA, the CDR3 is TGTGCCAGCAGACCGGCAGGGGGGAACACTGAAGCTTTCTTT. Protein product: CASRPAGGNTEAFF.